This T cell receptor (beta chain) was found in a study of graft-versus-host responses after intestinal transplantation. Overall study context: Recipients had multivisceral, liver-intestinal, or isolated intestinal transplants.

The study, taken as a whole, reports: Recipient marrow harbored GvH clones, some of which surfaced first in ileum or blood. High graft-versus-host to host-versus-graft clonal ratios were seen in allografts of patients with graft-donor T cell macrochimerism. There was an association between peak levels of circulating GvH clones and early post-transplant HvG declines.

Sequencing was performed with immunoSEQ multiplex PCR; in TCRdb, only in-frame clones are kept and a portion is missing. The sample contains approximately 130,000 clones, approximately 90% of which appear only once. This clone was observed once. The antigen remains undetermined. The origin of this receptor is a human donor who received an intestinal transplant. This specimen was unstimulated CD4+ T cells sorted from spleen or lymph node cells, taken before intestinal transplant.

The CDR3: CASRREGTGLYEQYF. The CDR3 coding sequence is TGTGCCAGCAGGAGAGAGGGAACAGGGCTCTACGAGCAGTACTTC. This chain links TRBV7-8 with TRBJ2-7; possible D gene TRBD1, 6 bases. This CDR3 has 15 amino acids. The V gene's germline CDR1 is SGHVS and CDR2 FQNEAQ. V was trimmed by 6 bases and J by 3 bases, leaving 18 bases between them.